One and the same sample provided the 30 T cell receptor beta chains below, sequenced in a study of blood T cell repertoires in COVID-19. Assay used: immunoSEQ multiplex PCR; TCRdb lists only in-frame clones, some missing. Of roughly 69,000 clones in the sample, about 70% are singletons; the top ten hold approximately 5.3%. Input material: peripheral blood. All receptors derive from a human donor in a cohort sampled during active COVID-19.

This clone was picked up one time. The chain carries TRBV7-2 and TRBJ2-7, with D possibly TRBD2 on 7 matching bases. In germline, CDR1 is SGHTA, CDR2 FQGNSA. Trimming pared 5 bases from V and 3 bases from J, leaving 23 bases between. The CDR3 has 17 amino acids. The CDR3 loop reads CASSPPRSRGGGYEQYF. The CDR3 nucleotides are TGTGCCAGCAGCCCACCTCGCTCGAGGGGGGGCGGCTACGAGCAGTACTTC.

CDR3 bases: TGTGCCAGCAGCTTCGGGACAGGGAGTTCTGGAAACACCATATATTTT. This gives the protein CASSFGTGSSGNTIYF. The chain recombines TRBV11-2 with TRBJ1-3; 9 bases match TRBD1. This CDR3 contains 16 residues. J was trimmed by 1 base and V by 3 bases; bases with no gene match: 4. From germline, CDR1 is SGHAT and CDR2 FQNNGV.

In DNA, the CDR3 is TGCGCCAGCAGCCAACCGCCGGGACAGGGGGCTTTGGACTATGGCTACACCTTC. This sequence encodes CASSQPPGQGALDYGYTF. The chain couples TRBV4-1 to TRBJ1-2, with 12 bases matching TRBD1. Germline V gene data show CDR1 as MGHRA and CDR2 as YSYEKL. The length of the CDR3 is 18 residues. The V segment lost 2 bases and the J segment 3 bases; nucleotides outside the gene matches: 10.

The table lists this clone with a few counts. The chain recombines TRBV25-1 with TRBJ1-1; possibly TRBD1 for D (5 bases). V lost 6 bases to trimming and J lost 4 bases, with 12 bases between them. CDR1 MGHDK and CDR2 SYGVNS come from the germline V gene. The CDR3 sequence is 13 residues long. CDR3 bases: TGTGCCAGCAGCGCGGGAAGGGGCACTGAAGCTTTCTTT. The encoded protein is CASSAGRGTEAFF.

This clone has at least ten counts. V and J are TRBV9 and TRBJ2-3, with TRBD2 identical over 7 bases. Germline loops: CDR1 SGDLS, CDR2 YYNGEE. V was clipped by 0 bases and J by 2 bases; unmatched bases: 6. This CDR3 has 16 amino acids. The CDR3 DNA follows: TGTGCCAGCAGCGTAGAATGGGCGGGAGCCACAGATACGCAGTATTTT. As protein: CASSVEWAGATDTQYF.

This clone was observed a single time. This chain links TRBV6-1 with TRBJ1-4; D is possibly TRBD1 (6 bases). This CDR3 region has 17 residues. The germline V gene has CDR1 MNHNS and CDR2 SASEGT. Trimming removed 1 base at V and 7 bases at J, with 19 bases between. CDR3 nucleotides: TGTGCCAGCAGTGAAGGGCAGAGGGGCAGGGGCCTTGAAAAACTGTTTTTT. As protein: CASSEGQRGRGLEKLFF.

V and J are TRBV7-2 and TRBJ2-7; the match to TRBD1 covers 11 bases. Germline values: CDR1 SGHTA, CDR2 FQGNSA. The CDR3 totals 15 residues. V gave up 4 bases and J gave up 3 bases; unmatched junction bases: 5. The CDR3, as DNA: TGTGCCAGCAGCTCGGACAGGGGGCTCCTCTACGAGCAGTACTTC. Amino acids: CASSSDRGLLYEQYF.

This clone was recorded only once. This chain joins TRBV23-1 and TRBJ2-7; D is unclear. TRBV23-1 is known as an ORF, though its function is uncertain. Trimming cost V 2 bases and J 6 bases, with 8 bases left between them. The CDR3 contains 12 residues. The CDR3 DNA is TGCGCCAGCAGTCAACCCCCCCTCGAGCAGTACTTC. It encodes CASSQPPLEQYF.

This chain joins TRBV11-2 and TRBJ1-6; possibly TRBD1 for D (5 bases). V was pared by 1 base and J by 5 bases, with 9 bases between. The V gene's germline CDR1 is SGHAT and CDR2 FQNNGV. The CDR3 covers 15 residues. The DNA of the CDR3 is TGTGCCAGCAGCTTAGGGGGACTGGATAATTCACCCCTCCACTTT. Residues: CASSLGGLDNSPLHF. The whole variable domain, remainder taken from reference TRBV11-2 and TRBJ1-6, is EAGVAQSPRYKIIEKRQSVAFWCNPISGHATLYWYQQILGQGPKLLIQFQNNGVVDDSQLPKDRFSAERLKGVDSTLKIQPAKLEDSAVYLCASSLGGLDNSPLHFGNGTRLTVT.

This clone has a handful of counts. As DNA, the CDR3 is TGCGCCAGCAGCCGAGATACAGGGTACCCCTACAATGAGCAGTTCTTC. It translates to CASSRDTGYPYNEQFF. The J gene is TRBJ2-1, the V gene TRBV4-3, with D possibly matching TRBD1 (6 bases). The CDR3 has 16 residues. The germline V and J ends were trimmed by 4 bases and 2 bases, with 15 bases remaining between them. CDR1 and CDR2 (germline): LGHNA, YSLEER.

The V and J genes are TRBV7-2 and TRBJ2-5, with D unresolved. The V gene's germline CDR1 is SGHTA and CDR2 FQGNSA. This CDR3 is 15 amino acids long. The ends were cut back, 5 bases at V and 4 bases at J, with 17 bases in the middle. CDR3 region: CASSLMPNSRETQYF. The CDR3 DNA sequence: TGTGCCAGCAGCCTAATGCCTAACTCGCGAGAGACCCAGTACTTC.

This clone is a singleton in its sample. The chain combines TRBV6-5 with TRBJ2-1; D is possibly TRBD2 (6 bases). Germline-derived CDR1 and CDR2 are MNHEY and SVGAGI. The V end lost 6 bases, the J end lost 5 bases, and 17 bases lay between the germline ends. The CDR3 covers 15 residues. Written as DNA, the CDR3 is TGTGCCAGCAGAGCTCCGGGACTCTCAAACAATGAGCAGTTCTTC. Amino acid sequence: CASRAPGLSNNEQFF.

Relative to its sample, this clone is large. Other DNA variants within this sample encode the same CDR3. This chain links TRBV4-1 with TRBJ2-1; possibly TRBD2 for D (6 bases). The CDR3 runs to 13 residues. The germline V gene has CDR1 MGHRA and CDR2 YSYEKL. Between the trimmed V and J ends, which lost 1 base and 6 bases, there was a span of 7 bases. CDR3 bases: TGCGCCAGCAGCCAAGTACTAGCCAATGAGCAGTTCTTC. Protein sequence: CASSQVLANEQFF.

The chain has TRBV19 and TRBJ1-5; D is unresolved. The germline gives CDR1 LNHDA, CDR2 SQIVND (reference sequence). Trimming stripped 9 bases from V and 0 bases from J, with 12 bases between. The CDR3 is 14 amino acids. The CDR3 reads CARRHVNSNQPQHF. In DNA form, the CDR3 reads TGTGCCAGAAGACACGTTAATAGCAATCAGCCCCAGCATTTT. The full variable domain, completed using reference TRBV19 and TRBJ1-5, is DGGITQSPKYLFRKEGQNVTLSCEQNLNHDAMYWYRQDPGQGLRLIYYSQIVNDFQKGDIAEGYSVSREKKESFPLTVTSAQKNPTAFYLCARRHVNSNQPQHFGDGTRLSIL.

The table lists this clone with a count of one. The V and J genes are TRBV12-3 or TRBV12-4 and TRBJ2-5; no reliable D call. Trimming took off 5 bases at V and 0 bases at J, with 7 bases between the two ends. The CDR3 is 13 amino acids. CDR3 coding DNA: TGTGCCAGCAGTCCCAGAAACCAAGAGACCCAGTACTTC. Protein: CASSPRNQETQYF.

This clone appeared a single time. This chain links TRBV3-1 (or the pseudogene TRBV3-2) with TRBJ2-3; D is unclear. The V end lost 1 base, the J end lost 1 base, and 9 bases lay between the germline ends. CDR1 LGHDT and CDR2 YNNKEL come from the germline V gene (reference sequence). This CDR3 contains 15 residues. CDR3 sequence reads: CASSQGPSGTDTQYF. In DNA, the CDR3 is TGTGCCAGCAGCCAAGGGCCCAGCGGCACAGATACGCAGTATTTT.

The genes are TRBV5-1 and TRBJ2-5; TRBD1 agrees at 7 bases. This CDR3 spans 14 amino acids. Germline assignment: CDR1 SGHRS and CDR2 YFSETQ. Germline trimming cut 3 bases from V and 9 bases from J; bases unmatched to any gene: 11. The CDR3 loop reads CASSSDRVGLAQYF. Here the CDR3 DNA reads TGCGCCAGCAGCTCTGACAGGGTCGGCTTGGCCCAGTACTTC.

This sequence joins TRBV11-2 and TRBJ2-1, with a weak D call TRBD2 (6 bases). There are 13 residues in the CDR3. With 0 bases removed from V and 14 bases from J, the gap between germline ends came to 14 bases. Germline loops: CDR1 SGHAT, CDR2 FQNNGV. CDR3 sequence: CASSLERPGDKFF. In nucleotides, the CDR3 is TGTGCCAGCAGCTTAGAACGCCCGGGGGATAAGTTCTTC.

This clone was observed a single time. The chain employs TRBV5-1 and TRBJ1-6; D is perhaps TRBD1 (6 bases). The V end lost 6 bases, the J end lost 3 bases, and 13 bases lay between the germline ends. Germline V gives CDR1 SGHRS, CDR2 YFSETQ. The CDR3 has 15 amino acids. CDR3 sequence reads: CASTAGGNYNSPLHF. The CDR3 DNA follows: TGCGCCAGCACAGCGGGGGGCAACTATAATTCACCCCTCCACTTT. Full variable domain (outside the CDR3, taken from reference TRBV5-1 and TRBJ1-6): KAGVTQTPRYLIKTRGQQVTLSCSPISGHRSVSWYQQTPGQGLQFLFEYFSETQRNKGNFPGRFSGRQFSNSRSEMNVSTLELGDSALYLCASTAGGNYNSPLHFGNGTRLTVT.

This rearrangement joins TRBV27 to TRBJ1-5, with D unresolved. There are 13 residues in the CDR3. The ends were cut back, 5 bases at V and 7 bases at J, with 12 bases in the middle. The germline V gene encodes CDR1 MNHEY and CDR2 SMNVEV (reference sequence). The CDR3 DNA reads TGTGCCAGCAGTCCCGCGAGATGGCAGCCCCAGCATTTT. This encodes CASSPARWQPQHF.

The V and J genes are TRBV11-1 and TRBJ2-2; a possible D gene is TRBD1 (6 bases). Germline V gives CDR1 SGHAT, CDR2 FQDESV (reference sequence). The V and J ends lost 1 base and 4 bases respectively, with 10 bases between them. The CDR3 loop spans 15 amino acids. The CDR3: CASSLGGPITGELFF. CDR3 in DNA: TGTGCCAGCAGCTTAGGGGGGCCTATCACCGGGGAGCTGTTTTTT.

The J gene is TRBJ2-1, the V gene TRBV5-1; a possible D gene is TRBD1 (6 bases). Germline lookup yields CDR1 SGHRS and CDR2 YFSETQ. V was pared by 4 bases and J by 7 bases, with 21 bases between. This CDR3 contains 16 residues. The CDR3, as DNA: TGCGCCAGCAGCGACCAACCCCCGGACAGTGGGAATGAGCAGTTCTTC. It is translated as CASSDQPPDSGNEQFF.

The rearrangement uses TRBV9 and TRBJ2-3; 7 nucleotides line up with TRBD1. The CDR3 is 15 residues long. V was pared by 0 bases and J by 2 bases, with 3 bases of the junction left unmatched. CDR1 is SGDLS, CDR2 YYNGEE, per germline. For the CDR3, the DNA is TGTGCCAGCAGCGTAGGACAGGGTCTCACAGATACGCAGTATTTT. This translates into CASSVGQGLTDTQYF.

The J gene is TRBJ2-2, the V gene TRBV18; D gene uncertain. The CDR3 is 12 amino acids. Trimming removed 3 bases from V and 3 bases from J, with 2 bases in between. Germline V lookup: CDR1 KGHSH, CDR2 LQKENI. CDR3 residues: CASSPDTGELFF. The CDR3 DNA reads as TGTGCCAGCTCACCCGACACCGGGGAGCTGTTTTTT.

This sequence joins TRBV5-1 and TRBJ1-5; 9 bases are shared with TRBD1. With V trimmed by 5 bases and J by 1 base, 4 bases remained unmatched. This CDR3 has 15 amino acids. Germline V gives CDR1 SGHRS, CDR2 YFSETQ. The CDR3 sequence is CASRPGQGSNQPQHF. In DNA, the CDR3 is TGCGCCAGCAGACCGGGACAGGGAAGCAATCAGCCCCAGCATTTT. Combining the CDR3 with reference TRBV5-1 and TRBJ1-5 gives the whole variable domain KAGVTQTPRYLIKTRGQQVTLSCSPISGHRSVSWYQQTPGQGLQFLFEYFSETQRNKGNFPGRFSGRQFSNSRSEMNVSTLELGDSALYLCASRPGQGSNQPQHFGDGTRLSIL.

CDR3: CASSPSSGRGSNEQFF. The CDR3 DNA is TGTGCCAGCTCACCATCGTCGGGCAGGGGGAGCAATGAGCAGTTCTTC. The V and J genes are TRBV18 and TRBJ2-1; 7 bases line up with TRBD1. The ends lost 2 bases at V and 6 bases at J; junction bases unmatched: 10. CDR1 KGHSH and CDR2 LQKENI come from the germline V gene. CDR3 length equals 16 residues.

V and J are TRBV7-9 and TRBJ1-1, with a tentative D call TRBD1 (5 bases). Germline CDR1 is SEHNR and CDR2 is FQNEAQ (reference sequence). The V gene lost 4 bases and the J gene lost 1 base, with 10 bases spanning the gap. The CDR3 length is 14 residues. The CDR3 DNA sequence: TGTGCCAGCAGCTCTCAGGGTTCGAACACTGAAGCTTTCTTT. This translates into CASSSQGSNTEAFF. Supplemented by reference TRBV7-9 and TRBJ1-1, the full variable domain reads DTGVSQNPRHKITKRGQNVTFRCDPISEHNRLYWYRQTLGQGPEFLTYFQNEAQLEKSRLLSDRFSAERPKGSFSTLEIQRTEQGDSAMYLCASSSQGSNTEAFFGQGTRLTVV.

Here the CDR3 DNA reads TGTGCCAGCAGCCTGCAGGGGCACCAAGAGACCCAGTACTTC. It encodes CASSLQGHQETQYF. This chain joins TRBV6-5 and TRBJ2-5; D possibly corresponds to TRBD1 (6 bases). There are 14 residues in the CDR3. Trimming removed 6 bases at V and 0 bases at J, with 11 bases between. Germline loops: CDR1 MNHEY, CDR2 SVGAGI.

CDR3 amino acids: CASMERTSYEQYF. DNA for the CDR3: TGTGCCAGCATGGAGCGTACCTCCTACGAGCAGTACTTC. This chain joins TRBV28 and TRBJ2-7, with no clear D. From germline, CDR1 is MDHEN and CDR2 SYDVKM. CDR3 length: 13 residues. Trimming took off 7 bases at V and 0 bases at J, with 10 bases between the two ends.

This chain uses TRBV2 with TRBJ2-7, with a possible D match to TRBD1 (5 bases). The CDR3 has 13 residues. Germline assignment: CDR1 SNHLY and CDR2 FYNNEI. The V end was cut by 7 bases, the J end by 0 bases, with 10 bases between. The CDR3 DNA reads TGTGCCAGCATCAACAGGAACTCCTACGAGCAGTACTTC. Protein: CASINRNSYEQYF.